One sample yielded the 26 T cell receptor beta chains listed below, sequenced in a study of blood T cell repertoires in COVID-19. Sequencing was performed with immunoSEQ multiplex PCR; in TCRdb, only in-frame clones are kept and a portion is missing. The sample comprises 130,000 to 150,000 clones, about 83% of which are singletons, and around 8.3% rests with the top ten. The material sequenced was peripheral blood. Receptors were obtained from a woman aged 45-65 years with active or convalescent COVID-19.

The gene calls are TRBV7-6 and TRBJ2-2; 10 nucleotides align to TRBD1. V lost 5 bases, J lost 4 bases, and 10 bases stayed unmatched. Germline CDR1 is SGHVS and CDR2 is FNYEAQ. This CDR3 has 17 amino acids. CDR3 in amino acids: CASSGGQGGIGTGELFF. As DNA, the CDR3 is TGTGCCAGCAGCGGAGGACAGGGGGGCATTGGCACCGGGGAGCTGTTTTTT.

The rearrangement uses TRBV30 and TRBJ1-2; perhaps TRBD1 as D (6 bases). The CDR3 extends over 13 amino acids. In germline, CDR1 is GTSNPN, CDR2 SVGIG (reference sequence). Trimming pared 3 bases from V and 7 bases from J, leaving 15 bases between. As DNA, the CDR3 is TGTGCCTGGAGAGGGACAAGGGAAACTGGCTACACCTTC. It is translated as CAWRGTRETGYTF. Using reference TRBV30 and TRBJ1-2 for the parts outside the CDR3, the full variable domain is SQTIHQWPATLVQPVGSPLSLECTVEGTSNPNLYWYRQAAGRGLQLLFYSVGIGQISSEVPQNLSASRPQDRQFILSSKKLLLSDSGFYLCAWRGTRETGYTFGSGTRLTVV.

V gene TRBV10-2 combines with J gene TRBJ1-1; a possible D gene is TRBD1 (6 bases). Germline V gives CDR1 WSHSY, CDR2 SAAADI. The CDR3 covers 15 residues. The V and J ends lost 3 bases and 4 bases respectively, with 15 bases between them. CDR3 amino acids: CASSEGGAGGTEAFF. The CDR3 DNA is TGCGCCAGCAGTGAAGGGGGGGCGGGTGGCACTGAAGCTTTCTTT.

The V and J genes are TRBV30 and TRBJ1-5; D is uncertain. Trimming removed 1 base at V and 2 bases at J, with 6 bases between. CDR3 size: 13 residues. The germline V gene has CDR1 GTSNPN and CDR2 SVGIG (reference sequence). The CDR3 region is CAWSGGGNQPQHF. The CDR3 DNA is TGTGCCTGGAGTGGCGGAGGCAATCAGCCCCAGCATTTT.

The chain couples TRBV6-4 to TRBJ1-5, with D unresolved. V shed 8 bases and J shed 0 bases, with 20 bases lying between them. The CDR3 loop spans 17 amino acids. CDR1 and CDR2 from the germline V gene are MRHNA and SNTAGT. The CDR3 protein is CASPSTTRLASNQPQHF. The CDR3 nucleotides are TGTGCCAGCCCCTCCACGACAAGGTTGGCTAGCAATCAGCCCCAGCATTTT.

The chain combines TRBV28 with TRBJ2-4; 7 nucleotides match TRBD1. V shed 5 bases and J 6 bases; nucleotides not matched to a gene: 10. The CDR3 loop spans 15 amino acids. Germline values: CDR1 MDHEN, CDR2 SYDVKM. The CDR3 protein is CASSPRQGLINIQYF. The DNA for the CDR3 is TGTGCCAGCAGTCCACGACAGGGTTTGATAAACATTCAGTACTTC. Complete variable domain (other parts from reference TRBV28 and TRBJ2-4): DVKVTQSSRYLVKRTGEKVFLECVQDMDHENMFWYRQDPGLGLRLIYFSYDVKMKEKGDIPEGYSVSREKKERFSLILESASTNQTSMYLCASSPRQGLINIQYFGAGTRLSVL.

The count of this clone is one. V gene TRBV4-2 combines with J gene TRBJ2-6; 9 positions agree with TRBD1. Germline CDR1 LGHNA, CDR2 YNFKEQ. Trimming at V came to 4 bases and at J to 2 bases, leaving 12 bases not matched to a gene. The length of the CDR3 is 19 residues. CDR3 sequence reads: CASSPGDRAVGTGANVLTF. For the CDR3, the DNA is TGTGCCAGCAGCCCGGGGGACAGGGCTGTTGGTACTGGGGCCAACGTCCTGACTTTC.

The rearrangement joins TRBV2 to TRBJ1-3, with unresolved D. This CDR3 region has 11 residues. V was pared by 7 bases and J by 9 bases, with 10 bases between. Germline CDR1 and CDR2: SNHLY and FYNNEI. The DNA of the CDR3 is TGTGCCAGCACCTCAGAAAGCACCATATATTTT. Amino acid sequence: CASTSESTIYF.

This sequence joins TRBV7-6 and TRBJ1-4; TRBD1 might be the D (6 bases). V lost 5 bases, J lost 4 bases, and 17 bases lay in between. The length of the CDR3 is 16 residues. Germline CDR1 and CDR2: SGHVS and FNYEAQ. For the CDR3, the DNA is TGTGCCAGCAGCCGCACTGTGGACAGCCTTAATGAAAAACTGTTTTTT. Its translation: CASSRTVDSLNEKLFF.

The genes are TRBV5-1 and TRBJ2-1; 9 positions agree with TRBD2. V lost 3 bases, J lost 7 bases, and 11 bases stayed unmatched. The germline V gene has CDR1 SGHRS and CDR2 YFSETQ. This CDR3 is built from 16 residues. In DNA, the CDR3 is TGCGCCAGCAGCTGGGCCCCGGGACTAGCTACGAATGAGCAGTTCTTC. The encoded protein is CASSWAPGLATNEQFF.

This rearrangement joins TRBV5-5 to TRBJ2-1, with 11 bases aligning to TRBD2. V trimming: 1 base; J trimming: 7 bases; junction bases outside the gene matches: 4. The length of the CDR3 is 15 residues. Germline-derived CDR1 and CDR2 are SGHKS and YYEKEE (reference sequence). CDR3 coding DNA: TGTGCCAGCAGCTTGTTAGCGGGAGGGTATAATGAGCAGTTCTTC. Its protein product is CASSLLAGGYNEQFF.

The chain recombines TRBV30 with TRBJ1-1, with 9 bases fitting TRBD1. V was pared by 4 bases and J by 4 bases, with 7 bases of the junction left unmatched. In germline, CDR1 is GTSNPN, CDR2 SVGIG (reference sequence). The CDR3 has 14 residues. CDR3 residues: CAWIRQGDSTEAFF. The CDR3 DNA reads TGTGCCTGGATTCGACAGGGGGATTCCACTGAAGCTTTCTTT. The whole variable domain, filled in from reference TRBV30 and TRBJ1-1, reads SQTIHQWPATLVQPVGSPLSLECTVEGTSNPNLYWYRQAAGRGLQLLFYSVGIGQISSEVPQNLSASRPQDRQFILSSKKLLLSDSGFYLCAWIRQGDSTEAFFGQGTRLTVV.

The V gene is TRBV9, the J gene TRBJ2-1; 10 positions agree with TRBD2. The germline V gene has CDR1 SGDLS and CDR2 YYNGEE. The CDR3 has 16 residues. Trimming removed 3 bases from V and 12 bases from J; junction bases left unmatched: 15. CDR3 sequence: CASSDWGTSEQRAQFF. Here the CDR3 DNA reads TGTGCCAGCAGCGATTGGGGGACTAGCGAACAGAGGGCGCAGTTCTTC.

The chain's CDR3 is CASSQRDTQYF. The CDR3 DNA sequence: TGTGCCAGCAGCCAGAGAGATACGCAGTATTTT. V is TRBV3-1 (or the pseudogene TRBV3-2) and J is TRBJ2-3; D gene unclear. Germline V gene data show CDR1 as LGHDT and CDR2 as YNNKEL (reference sequence). The CDR3 consists of 11 residues. Trimming took off 3 bases at V and 5 bases at J, with 3 bases between the two ends.

This rearrangement joins TRBV4-2 to TRBJ1-5, with D possibly TRBD1 on 5 matching bases. With 0 bases removed from V and 3 bases from J, the gap between germline ends came to 9 bases. Germline V CDR1 and CDR2: LGHNA, YNFKEQ. The CDR3 loop spans 15 amino acids. The chain's CDR3 is CASSQDRQFNQPQHF. The CDR3 nucleotides read TGTGCCAGCAGCCAAGATAGACAGTTCAATCAGCCCCAGCATTTT.

V and J are TRBV28 and TRBJ2-4, with TRBD1 as a possible D gene (6 bases). The CDR3 sequence is 16 residues long. Germline CDR1 is MDHEN and CDR2 is SYDVKM. V was trimmed by 5 bases and J by 2 bases, leaving 16 bases between them. CDR3 loop: CASSPTGWGTKNIQYF. For the CDR3, the DNA is TGTGCCAGCAGTCCAACAGGGTGGGGGACCAAAAACATTCAGTACTTC. The full variable domain, with the rest looked up from reference TRBV28 and TRBJ2-4, is DVKVTQSSRYLVKRTGEKVFLECVQDMDHENMFWYRQDPGLGLRLIYFSYDVKMKEKGDIPEGYSVSREKKERFSLILESASTNQTSMYLCASSPTGWGTKNIQYFGAGTRLSVL.

CDR3 amino acids: CASSLLGTYVRNTEAFF. In DNA form, the CDR3 reads TGTGCCAGCAGCCTCCTAGGGACATATGTCCGAAACACTGAAGCTTTCTTT. The chain employs TRBV14 and TRBJ1-1, with D possibly being TRBD1 (6 bases). Trimming removed 4 bases from V and 2 bases from J, with 20 bases in between. CDR3 length: 17 residues. Germline CDR1 and CDR2: SGHDN and FVKESK.

This clone was counted a single time. The V gene is TRBV4-1, the J gene TRBJ2-5; D is possibly TRBD1 or TRBD2 (5 bases each). There are 15 residues in the CDR3. Trimming took off 4 bases at V and 1 base at J, with 13 bases between the two ends. Germline CDR1 is MGHRA and CDR2 is YSYEKL. The CDR3 loop reads CASSREGHGQETQYF. DNA of the CDR3: TGCGCCAGCAGCCGAGAGGGGCACGGCCAAGAGACCCAGTACTTC.

The rearrangement joins TRBV7-2 to TRBJ1-6; possibly TRBD1 for D (5 bases). Germline values: CDR1 SGHTA, CDR2 FQGNSA. This CDR3 comprises 15 residues. The ends were cut back, 5 bases at V and 9 bases at J, with 17 bases in the middle. The CDR3 sequence: CASSPDSQSSSPLHF. The CDR3 DNA follows: TGTGCCAGCAGCCCTGACAGTCAGTCTAGTTCACCCCTCCACTTT.

In its sample, this clone was seen once. The chain has TRBV7-2 and TRBJ2-1, with 9 bases fitting TRBD1. With 5 bases clipped from V and 5 bases from J, the junction kept 4 bases outside the gene matches. The length of the CDR3 is 14 residues. Germline CDR1 and CDR2: SGHTA and FQGNSA. CDR3 nucleotides: TGTGCCAGCAGCCTCGGGACAGGGCACAATGAGCAGTTCTTC. It specifies CASSLGTGHNEQFF.

CDR3 nucleotide sequence: TGCAGTGCTAGTATACTAGCGGGGCCCCTGGAGACCCAGTACTTC. It yields the protein CSASILAGPLETQYF. The chain uses TRBV20-1 and TRBJ2-5, with 10 bases fitting TRBD2. The CDR3 consists of 15 residues. Trimming took 3 bases from V and 5 from J; bases not matched to a gene: 9. The germline CDR1 and CDR2 sequences are DFQATT and SNEGSKA (reference sequence).

In its sample, this clone was seen once. The chain combines TRBV28 with TRBJ2-2; weak D call: TRBD1 (5 bases). V was cut by 6 bases and J by 1 base, with 9 bases left in between. Germline V gene data show CDR1 as MDHEN and CDR2 as SYDVKM. This CDR3 region has 14 residues. The CDR3: CASSTTGNTGELFF. CDR3 bases: TGTGCCAGCAGCACAACAGGGAACACCGGGGAGCTGTTTTTT.

This rearrangement joins TRBV7-2 to TRBJ1-2, with TRBD1 matching 10 bases. The CDR3 sequence is 14 residues long. Per the germline V gene, CDR1 is SGHTA and CDR2 is FQGNSA. V lost 3 bases, J lost 8 bases, and 6 bases stayed unmatched. The CDR3 bases are TGTGCCAGCAGCTTCTCGACAGGGGGCAGGGGCTACACCTTC. Protein product: CASSFSTGGRGYTF. Supplemented by reference TRBV7-2 and TRBJ1-2, the full variable domain reads GAGVSQSPSNKVTEKGKDVELRCDPISGHTALYWYRQSLGQGLEFLIYFQGNSAPDKSGLPSDRFSAERTGGSVSTLTIQRTQQEDSAVYLCASSFSTGGRGYTFGSGTRLTVV.

The chain recombines TRBV27 with TRBJ2-1; TRBD2 aligns across 15 bases. In germline, CDR1 is MNHEY, CDR2 SMNVEV (reference sequence). J lost 0 bases, V lost 2 bases, and 8 bases had no gene match. CDR3 length: 20 residues. For the CDR3, the DNA is TGTGCCAGCAGTTTAATACGGGGACTAGCGGGAGGAGTCTCCTACAATGAGCAGTTCTTC. Translation: CASSLIRGLAGGVSYNEQFF.

The chain uses TRBV28 and TRBJ2-7; the D gene is possibly TRBD1 (5 bases). The CDR3 is 17 residues long. The V end was cut by 4 bases, the J end by 0 bases, with 19 bases between. CDR1 and CDR2 from the germline V gene are MDHEN and SYDVKM. The CDR3 region is CASSSSSRQPSSYEQYF. The CDR3 DNA follows: TGTGCCAGCAGTTCTTCATCCCGACAGCCGAGCTCCTACGAGCAGTACTTC.

V and J are TRBV18 and TRBJ2-7; 9 bases fit TRBD2. V lost 3 bases, J lost 0 bases, and 6 bases stayed unmatched. CDR1 is KGHSH, CDR2 LQKENI, per germline. There are 16 residues in the CDR3. The CDR3 spells CASSPTSGLSSYEQYF. CDR3 nucleotide sequence: TGTGCCAGCTCACCGACTAGCGGCCTGAGCTCCTACGAGCAGTACTTC.